One sample yielded the 25 T cell receptor beta chains listed below, sequenced in a study of blood T cell repertoires in COVID-19. Here immunoSEQ multiplex PCR was the method, and the copy in TCRdb shows in-frame clones only, minus some. The data contain fewer than 250,000 clones, about 86% of them singletons. Sequencing was carried out using peripheral blood. These receptors were taken from a woman in her forties or fifties with acute or convalescent COVID-19.

V gene TRBV5-8 combines with J gene TRBJ1-6; 8 bases agree with TRBD1. The CDR3 is 15 amino acids. V dropped 6 bases and J dropped 5; count of bases not matched to a gene: 7. Germline CDR1 and CDR2: SGHTS and YDEGEE. CDR3 region: CASTFWTGNNSPLHF. The CDR3 DNA sequence: TGTGCCAGCACCTTTTGGACAGGGAATAATTCACCCCTCCACTTT.

The chain is built from TRBV12-5 and TRBJ1-1; 7 positions match TRBD1. Trimming removed 7 bases from V and 2 bases from J; junction bases left unmatched: 7. This CDR3 comprises 14 residues. Germline assignment: CDR1 LGHNT and CDR2 FRNRAP. In nucleotides, the CDR3 is TGTGCTAGTGTACCCGACAGGGTTAACACTGAAGCTTTCTTT. Encoded protein: CASVPDRVNTEAFF.

J is TRBJ1-3 and V is TRBV30; no definite D call. Trimming removed 3 bases at V and 9 bases at J, with 6 bases between. This CDR3 contains 10 residues. From germline, CDR1 is GTSNPN and CDR2 SVGIG (reference sequence). CDR3 region: CAWSAATIYF. The CDR3, as DNA: TGTGCCTGGAGCGCGGCCACCATATATTTT.

V is TRBV5-1 and J is TRBJ1-2; D unclear. V dropped 0 bases and J dropped 6 bases, with 6 bases sitting between them. Germline V gene sequence: CDR1 SGHRS, CDR2 YFSETQ. The CDR3 loop spans 12 amino acids. The CDR3 reads CASSLAHDGYTF. CDR3 bases: TGCGCCAGCAGCTTGGCACACGATGGCTACACCTTC.

This chain joins TRBV6-4 and TRBJ1-5, with a weak D call TRBD1 (5 bases). This CDR3 has 15 residues. V dropped 0 bases and J dropped 5 bases, with 11 bases sitting between them. CDR1 is MRHNA, CDR2 SNTAGT, per germline. The DNA for the CDR3 is TGTGCCAGCAGTGACTCCGGGCAGGGTGATCAGCCCCAGCATTTT. Protein sequence: CASSDSGQGDQPQHF.

The rearrangement joins TRBV6-5 to TRBJ2-6, with 7 bases lining up with TRBD1. Trimming at V came to 5 bases and at J to 0 bases, leaving 1 base not matched to a gene. This CDR3 is built from 15 residues. CDR1 is MNHEY and CDR2 is SVGAGI in the germline V gene. The CDR3 protein is CASSRDSSGANVLTF. CDR3 nucleotide sequence: TGTGCCAGCAGTAGGGACAGCTCTGGGGCCAACGTCCTGACTTTC.

This chain uses TRBV30 with TRBJ2-1, with D possibly being TRBD2 (6 bases). V was trimmed by 5 bases and J by 9 bases, leaving 17 bases between them. Germline CDR1 is GTSNPN and CDR2 is SVGIG (reference sequence). The CDR3 has 13 amino acids. Here the CDR3 reads CAWLTGREGEQFF. DNA for the CDR3: TGTGCCTGGCTGACCGGGAGAGAGGGTGAGCAGTTCTTC.

Worth noting for this clone: The sample has other DNA sequences that encode this CDR3 too. CDR3 protein: CASSVDRASTDTQYF. The CDR3 DNA reads as TGTGCCAGTAGCGTGGACAGGGCTAGCACAGATACGCAGTATTTT. The chain couples TRBV19 to TRBJ2-3; TRBD1 matches 8 bases. The CDR3 length is 15 residues. J gave up 0 bases and V 6 bases, and 5 bases lay outside the gene matches. Germline loops: CDR1 LNHDA, CDR2 SQIVND (reference sequence).

The CDR3 DNA follows: TGTGCCAGCAGTCCCACTGCAGGGGCAGTAAACGAGCAGTACTTC. Amino acid sequence: CASSPTAGAVNEQYF. The chain employs TRBV27 and TRBJ2-7, with D perhaps matching TRBD1 (6 bases). The germline gives CDR1 MNHEY, CDR2 SMNVEV (reference sequence). The CDR3 consists of 15 residues. The V gene lost 5 bases and the J gene lost 5 bases, with 19 bases spanning the gap.

The V and J genes are TRBV19 and TRBJ2-3, with TRBD1 identical over 10 bases. The ends lost 4 bases at V and 1 base at J; junction bases unmatched: 8. Germline V gives CDR1 LNHDA, CDR2 SQIVND (reference sequence). The CDR3 sequence is 17 residues long. Here the CDR3 DNA reads TGTGCCAGTAGTACGCCCGTAGGGACAGGGGGCACAGATACGCAGTATTTT. Translation gives CASSTPVGTGGTDTQYF.

The rearrangement joins TRBV14 to TRBJ2-3; unclear D gene. Germline loops: CDR1 SGHDN, CDR2 FVKESK. Trimming took off 0 bases at V and 6 bases at J, with 7 bases between the two ends. The CDR3 contains 13 residues. CDR3 coding DNA: TGTGCCAGCAGCCAAGATAGAAAGGATACGCAGTATTTT. Its translation is CASSQDRKDTQYF. Based on the CDR3 plus reference TRBV14 and TRBJ2-3, the full variable domain is EAGVTQFPSHSVIEKGQTVTLRCDPISGHDNLYWYRRVMGKEIKFLLHFVKESKQDESGMPNNRFLAERTGGTYSTLKVQPAELEDSGVYFCASSQDRKDTQYFGPGTRLTVL.

This clone was recorded once. This chain connects TRBV7-2 to TRBJ2-7; D is unclear. There are 15 residues in the CDR3. Germline assignment: CDR1 SGHTA and CDR2 FQGNSA. Deletions cut 2 bases from V and 0 bases from J, with 11 bases between. The CDR3 nucleotides read TGTGCCAGCAGCTTAAGTACGTGGGCCTCCTACGAGCAGTACTTC. This codes for CASSLSTWASYEQYF.

This chain uses TRBV6-5 with TRBJ2-1; 10 bases are a match to TRBD2. The CDR3 sequence is 15 residues long. CDR1 is MNHEY, CDR2 SVGAGI, per germline. The junction had 3 bases not matched to a gene; V was cut back by 7 bases and J by 0 bases. The CDR3 protein is CASKVAGGSYNEQFF. The CDR3 nucleotides are TGTGCCAGCAAGGTAGCGGGGGGCTCCTACAATGAGCAGTTCTTC.

The J gene is TRBJ2-7, the V gene TRBV6-5, with 9 bases fitting TRBD1. Germline V gives CDR1 MNHEY, CDR2 SVGAGI. The CDR3 sequence is 16 residues long. J was trimmed by 4 bases and V by 0 bases; bases with no gene match: 7. DNA of the CDR3: TGTGCCAGCAGTTACTCAGTACCGGGACAGGGTTACGAGCAGTACTTC. Its translation is CASSYSVPGQGYEQYF.

The chain recombines TRBV3-1 (or the pseudogene TRBV3-2) with TRBJ2-1; D gene ambiguous. Looked up from germline, CDR1 is LGHDT and CDR2 is YNNKEL (reference sequence). The CDR3 spans 15 residues. V shed 4 bases and J shed 6 bases, with 16 bases lying between them. CDR3 sequence: CASSLPRPESNEQFF. Here the CDR3 DNA reads TGTGCCAGCAGCCTTCCTAGGCCGGAGAGCAATGAGCAGTTCTTC.

The chain uses TRBV10-3 and TRBJ2-1; 8 nucleotides align to TRBD2. The CDR3 is made up of 14 amino acids. The V gene's germline CDR1 is ENHRY and CDR2 SYGVKD. V lost 2 bases and J lost 10; bases outside the gene matches: 7. This CDR3 is CAISEGLADLEQFF. The CDR3 coding sequence is TGTGCCATCAGTGAGGGACTAGCTGATCTCGAGCAGTTCTTC.

V and J are TRBV27 and TRBJ1-2; weak D call: TRBD1 (6 bases). Trimming took 2 bases from V and 6 from J, leaving 16 bases between them. The germline V gene encodes CDR1 MNHEY and CDR2 SMNVEV (reference sequence). CDR3 length equals 15 residues. The CDR3 sequence: CASSLRGSYADGYTF. In DNA, the CDR3 is TGTGCCAGCAGTTTAAGGGGGAGTTATGCGGATGGCTACACCTTC.

The V gene is TRBV2, the J gene TRBJ2-1, with D unresolved. The CDR3 length is 10 residues. V lost 8 bases, J lost 10 bases, and 9 bases lay in between. Germline CDR1 SNHLY, CDR2 FYNNEI. In nucleotides, the CDR3 is TGTGCCAGCGGAGACGGAGAGCAGTTCTTC. This encodes CASGDGEQFF.

The rearrangement links TRBV7-2 to TRBJ2-3; 7 nucleotides agree with TRBD2. CDR1 SGHTA and CDR2 FQGNSA come from the germline V gene. This CDR3 region has 14 residues. The trim removed 8 bases at V and 0 bases at J, leaving 5 bases unmatched. The CDR3 region has the DNA TGTGCCAGCTTCGGGGGGTTTAGCACAGATACGCAGTATTTT. Amino acids: CASFGGFSTDTQYF.

The CDR3 DNA reads TGTGCCAGCAGCCCGGGACTAGAGAAGGAGACCCAGTACTTC. It encodes CASSPGLEKETQYF. The chain recombines TRBV3-1 (or the pseudogene TRBV3-2) with TRBJ2-5; 8 bases align to TRBD2. The CDR3 totals 14 residues. Germline V CDR1 and CDR2: LGHDT, YNNKEL (reference sequence). V gave up 4 bases and J gave up 5 bases; unmatched junction bases: 6.

This sequence joins TRBV5-1 and TRBJ1-6; 9 nucleotides agree with TRBD1. With V trimmed by 0 bases and J by 10 bases, 11 bases remained unmatched. The CDR3 loop spans 17 amino acids. Germline V lookup: CDR1 SGHRS, CDR2 YFSETQ. The CDR3 sequence is CASSLEIGTGPGSPLHF. The CDR3 DNA is TGCGCCAGCAGCTTGGAAATTGGGACAGGGCCGGGCTCACCCCTCCACTTT.

The V gene is TRBV6-4, the J gene TRBJ1-5; TRBD1 aligns across 7 bases. V lost 6 bases and J lost 2; bases outside the gene matches: 1. Germline CDR1 reads MRHNA; CDR2 reads SNTAGT. The CDR3 is made up of 13 amino acids. This CDR3 is CASSQGGNQPQHF. The DNA of the CDR3 is TGTGCCAGCAGCCAGGGGGGCAATCAGCCCCAGCATTTT.

The chain is built from TRBV5-4 and TRBJ2-7, with no clear D. Germline V lookup: CDR1 SGHNT, CDR2 YYREEE (reference sequence). The length of the CDR3 is 15 residues. The V end lost 5 bases, the J end lost 0 bases, and 15 bases lay between the germline ends. CDR3 region: CASRIDGLSSYEQYF. CDR3 DNA sequence: TGTGCCAGCAGGATTGACGGGTTGAGCTCCTACGAGCAGTACTTC.

This rearrangement joins TRBV5-1 to TRBJ2-2; the D gene is possibly TRBD2 (6 bases). This CDR3 is built from 16 residues. V was cut by 0 bases and J by 1 base, with 10 bases left in between. CDR1 is SGHRS and CDR2 is YFSETQ in the germline V gene. The CDR3 is CASSLAGTVNTGELFF. CDR3 sequence (DNA): TGCGCCAGCAGCTTGGCCGGGACTGTGAACACCGGGGAGCTGTTTTTT.

The genes are TRBV27 and TRBJ2-7, with 13 nucleotides matching TRBD2. V was clipped by 5 bases and J by 3 bases; unmatched bases: 13. CDR3 length equals 18 residues. CDR1 and CDR2 from the germline V gene are MNHEY and SMNVEV (reference sequence). The DNA of the CDR3 is TGTGCCAGCAGTAGGGGGGATCGGACTAGCGGGAGTGTCTACGAGCAGTACTTC. It translates to CASSRGDRTSGSVYEQYF.